This T cell receptor beta chain appears in the sequencing data of a study of blood T cell repertoires in COVID-19. Whole-study context: Some COVID-19 samples were acute and others convalescent; all came from the United States, Italy and Spain. The cDNA or gDNA used as material had been derived from T cells, B-cell-depleted T cells, or PBMCs.

Authors' data handling: Counts of nucleated cells, estimated from reference gene primer amplification, were obtained. The repertoire was sequenced with immunoSEQ multiplex PCR; TCRdb's copy has only in-frame clones and lacks some. V and J calls and clone size are as listed in that table; D and trimming were resolved from the DNA. The sample carries some 86,000 clones, more than 85% recorded once. CDR3 length equals 16 residues. The germline V gene encodes CDR1 DFQATT and CDR2 SNEGSKA (reference sequence). Trimming took 3 bases from V and 5 from J; bases not matched to a gene: 13. This clone was detected only once.

What was sequenced was peripheral blood. The TCR was taken from a human donor with active COVID-19. The donor label of this sample is uncertain. The gene calls are TRBV20-1 and TRBJ2-3; TRBD1 aligns across 8 bases. The CDR3 coding sequence is TGCAGTGCTAGTCGCTCGGACAGGGAAGGGGAAGATACGCAGTATTTT. The encoded protein is CSASRSDREGEDTQYF.